Below, 3 T cell receptor beta chains from the same sample are listed, as sequenced in a study of cytomegalovirus exposure and HLA in healthy donors. In the PCR, 60 Vbeta and 13 Jbeta primers were used. Measured with immunoSEQ multiplex PCR; TCRdb has only the in-frame clones, and not every one. The sample has fewer than 200,000 clones; roughly 68% are singletons. Material for sequencing was PBMCs. These receptors all stem from a woman between 25 and 40 years old in good health and CMV-seronegative.

V gene TRBV7-7 combines with J gene TRBJ2-1; the match to TRBD1 covers 9 bases. CDR3 size: 15 residues. Germline CDR1 SSHAT, CDR2 FNYEAQ (reference sequence). Trimming cost V 5 bases and J 6 bases; bases outside gene matches: 8. CDR3 residues: CASSPDRGDSNEQFF. The CDR3 coding sequence is TGTGCCAGCAGCCCAGACAGGGGGGATAGCAATGAGCAGTTCTTC.

The chain carries TRBV19 and TRBJ2-7, with 7 bases that match TRBD1. V was pared by 5 bases and J by 6 bases, with 10 bases of the junction left unmatched. The CDR3 extends over 14 amino acids. Looked up from germline, CDR1 is LNHDA and CDR2 is SQIVND (reference sequence). CDR3 in DNA: TGTGCCAGTAGTTCTACAGGGGCCACGGGCGAGCAGTACTTC. Its protein product is CASSSTGATGEQYF. The full variable domain, rest sourced from reference TRBV19 and TRBJ2-7, is DGGITQSPKYLFRKEGQNVTLSCEQNLNHDAMYWYRQDPGQGLRLIYYSQIVNDFQKGDIAEGYSVSREKKESFPLTVTSAQKNPTAFYLCASSSTGATGEQYFGPGTRLTVT.

CDR3 amino acids: CASHPTAGITDTQYF. CDR3 nucleotides: TGTGCCAGCCACCCGACGGCAGGGATCACAGATACGCAGTATTTT. This chain connects TRBV27 to TRBJ2-3; tentatively, D is TRBD1 (5 bases). The germline V gene has CDR1 MNHEY and CDR2 SMNVEV (reference sequence). With 8 bases removed from V and 2 bases from J, the gap between germline ends came to 17 bases. The CDR3 has 15 amino acids.